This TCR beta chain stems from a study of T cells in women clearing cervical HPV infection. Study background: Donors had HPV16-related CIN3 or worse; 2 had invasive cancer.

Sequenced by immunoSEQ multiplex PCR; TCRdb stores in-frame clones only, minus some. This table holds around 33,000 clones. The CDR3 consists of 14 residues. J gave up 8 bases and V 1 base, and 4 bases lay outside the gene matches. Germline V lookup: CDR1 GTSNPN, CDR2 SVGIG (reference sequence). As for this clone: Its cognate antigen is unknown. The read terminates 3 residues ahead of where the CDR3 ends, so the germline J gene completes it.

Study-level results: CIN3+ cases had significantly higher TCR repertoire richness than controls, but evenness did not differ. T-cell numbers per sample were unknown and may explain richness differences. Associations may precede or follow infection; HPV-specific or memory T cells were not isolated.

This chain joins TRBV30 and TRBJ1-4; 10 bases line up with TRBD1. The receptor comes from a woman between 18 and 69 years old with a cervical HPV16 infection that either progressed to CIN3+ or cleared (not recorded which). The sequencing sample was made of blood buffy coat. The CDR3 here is CAWSGGTGEEKLFF. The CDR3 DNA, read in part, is TGTGCCTGGAGTGGCGGGACAGGGGAAGAAAAA.